Following are 30 T cell receptor beta chains from one sample sequenced in a study of blood T cell repertoires in COVID-19. The protocol was immunoSEQ multiplex PCR, while the TCRdb copy is restricted to in-frame clones and leaves out a portion. Among approximately 97,000 clones, more than 90% were seen once, and the ten largest hold less than 4.5%. Sequencing was performed on peripheral blood. These receptors were obtained from a man aged 18 to 29 with acute or convalescent COVID-19.

V and J are TRBV19 and TRBJ1-2; TRBD1 matches at 10 bases. The CDR3 extends over 11 amino acids. The V gene end was trimmed by 5 bases and the J gene end by 14 bases; junction bases not matched to a gene: 5. Germline values: CDR1 LNHDA, CDR2 SQIVND (reference sequence). This chain's CDR3 is CASSGTGVGTF. The CDR3 nucleotides are TGTGCCAGTAGTGGGACAGGGGTAGGGACCTTC.

The chain carries TRBV12-5 and TRBJ2-1; 7 bases map to TRBD1. Per the germline V gene, CDR1 is LGHNT and CDR2 is FRNRAP. The CDR3 is 16 amino acids. Germline trimming cut 2 bases from V and 2 bases from J; bases unmatched to any gene: 6. The CDR3 spells CASGLMGTVAYNEQFF. CDR3 in DNA: TGTGCTAGTGGTTTGATGGGGACAGTCGCCTACAATGAGCAGTTCTTC.

The V and J genes are TRBV3-1 (or the pseudogene TRBV3-2) and TRBJ1-2; possibly TRBD1 for D (6 bases). Germline V gene data show CDR1 as LGHDT and CDR2 as YNNKEL (reference sequence). This CDR3 has 16 residues. Trimming removed 8 bases at V and 0 bases at J, with 19 bases between. This CDR3 reads CASGPPGTPANYGYTF. In DNA form, the CDR3 reads TGTGCCAGCGGACCTCCCGGGACACCCGCTAACTATGGCTACACCTTC.

The chain uses TRBV5-5 and TRBJ2-5; TRBD1 agrees at 8 bases. Germline loops: CDR1 SGHKS, CDR2 YYEKEE (reference sequence). CDR3 length: 14 residues. J was trimmed by 5 bases and V by 5 bases; bases with no gene match: 8. CDR3 sequence (DNA): TGTGCCAGCAGGACAGGGGTCTTAAGGGAGACCCAGTACTTC. Translating it yields CASRTGVLRETQYF.

The chain couples TRBV3-1 (or the pseudogene TRBV3-2) to TRBJ2-1; TRBD2 aligns across 7 bases. The CDR3 is 17 residues long. Germline V gene sequence: CDR1 LGHDT, CDR2 YNNKEL (reference sequence). The V and J ends lost 4 bases and 5 bases, in that order; junction bases with no gene match: 14. The CDR3 loop is CASSPRMTAGRDNEQFF. The CDR3, as DNA: TGTGCCAGCAGCCCGAGGATGACAGCGGGACGGGACAATGAGCAGTTCTTC.

This chain connects TRBV10-2 to TRBJ1-1; D gene unclear. The V end was cut by 2 bases, the J end by 4 bases, with 17 bases between. CDR3 length equals 16 residues. Looked up from germline, CDR1 is WSHSY and CDR2 is SAAADI. In nucleotides, the CDR3 is TGCGCCAGCAGTGAGCCAGCCTTCGGGGAGCCCACTGAAGCTTTCTTT. Translating it yields CASSEPAFGEPTEAFF.

This chain joins TRBV12-3 or TRBV12-4 and TRBJ1-1; D remains unclear. CDR3 length equals 13 residues. Trimming removed 6 bases from V and 7 bases from J, with 15 bases in between. The DNA for the CDR3 is TGTGCCAGCAGAACTACATTAGAAATTGAAGCTTTCTTT. Encoded protein: CASRTTLEIEAFF.

This chain connects TRBV29-1 to TRBJ1-1, with 10 bases that match TRBD1. The germline CDR1 and CDR2 sequences are SQVTM and ANQGSEA. The CDR3 covers 14 residues. J was trimmed by 3 bases and V by 3 bases; bases with no gene match: 4. CDR3 residues: CSVDWTGGDTEAFF. In DNA form, the CDR3 reads TGCAGCGTTGATTGGACAGGGGGGGACACTGAAGCTTTCTTT.

CDR3 bases: TGTGCCTGGAGTGTAAGTCGGACAGCTGAAGCTTTCTTT. It codes for CAWSVSRTAEAFF. The chain has TRBV30 and TRBJ1-1, with D tentatively TRBD1 (6 bases). CDR1 and CDR2 from the germline V gene are GTSNPN and SVGIG (reference sequence). Deletions cut 0 bases from V and 6 bases from J, with 11 bases between. The CDR3 loop spans 13 amino acids.

This chain joins TRBV23-1 and TRBJ1-2; D not certain. TRBV23-1 is noted as an ORF with a role that remains uncertain. CDR3 length: 15 amino acids. V was trimmed by 0 bases and J by 7 bases, leaving 15 bases between them. The DNA for the CDR3 is TGCGCCAGCAGTCAATCCTCAGGCGGGTCGTGTGGCTACACCTTC. Translation: CASSQSSGGSCGYTF.

The chain employs TRBV14 and TRBJ1-2; D gene unclear. The CDR3 extends over 15 amino acids. V was cut by 4 bases and J by 7 bases, with 19 bases left in between. CDR1 and CDR2 from the germline V gene are SGHDN and FVKESK. The CDR3 here is CASSRYGPGESGYTF. The CDR3 nucleotides are TGTGCCAGCAGCCGGTACGGCCCCGGAGAGAGTGGCTACACCTTC.

V is TRBV5-8 and J is TRBJ2-5; 8 positions agree with TRBD1. The CDR3 totals 15 residues. In germline, CDR1 is SGHTS, CDR2 YDEGEE. With 1 base clipped from V and 4 bases from J, the junction kept 6 bases outside the gene matches. This CDR3 is CASSLLGQGRETQYF. CDR3 nucleotide sequence: TGTGCCAGCAGCTTGCTCGGACAGGGCAGAGAGACCCAGTACTTC.

This chain connects TRBV3-1 (or the pseudogene TRBV3-2) to TRBJ2-7; D is perhaps TRBD2 (6 bases). Germline values: CDR1 LGHDT, CDR2 YNNKEL (reference sequence). This CDR3 is built from 15 residues. V was pared by 0 bases and J by 4 bases, with 13 bases between. The CDR3 sequence is CASSQDYGRRYEQYF. For the CDR3, the DNA is TGTGCCAGCAGCCAAGATTACGGGAGACGGTACGAGCAGTACTTC.

The chain joins TRBV29-1 to TRBJ2-7, with TRBD1 identical over 7 bases. There are 13 residues in the CDR3. Trimming removed 7 bases from V and 2 bases from J; junction bases left unmatched: 8. Germline assignment: CDR1 SQVTM and CDR2 ANQGSEA. This CDR3 reads CSGMTGPTYEQYF. CDR3 nucleotide sequence: TGCAGCGGGATGACAGGGCCCACCTACGAGCAGTACTTC.

The V gene is TRBV5-4, the J gene TRBJ2-5; 8 bases map to TRBD2. Germline assignment: CDR1 SGHNT and CDR2 YYREEE (reference sequence). This CDR3 spans 14 amino acids. The V segment lost 4 bases and the J segment 3 bases; nucleotides outside the gene matches: 5. CDR3 in amino acids: CASSLPGGEETQYF. In nucleotides, the CDR3 is TGTGCCAGCAGCCTACCCGGGGGGGAAGAGACCCAGTACTTC.

The chain combines TRBV5-1 with TRBJ2-5; 7 nucleotides line up with TRBD2. The V segment lost 0 bases and the J segment 5 bases; nucleotides outside the gene matches: 4. Germline CDR1 and CDR2: SGHRS and YFSETQ. CDR3 length: 14 amino acids. The CDR3 here is CASSLGGGWETQYF. The CDR3 bases are TGCGCCAGCAGCTTGGGCGGGGGTTGGGAGACCCAGTACTTC.

CDR3 loop: CASSLDRSYEQYF. CDR3 coding DNA: TGTGCCAGCAGCTTAGACAGGTCCTACGAGCAGTACTTC. The genes are TRBV7-2 and TRBJ2-7; weak D call: TRBD1 (5 bases). V shed 1 base and J shed 1 base, with 5 bases lying between them. The CDR3 is 13 amino acids. In germline, CDR1 is SGHTA, CDR2 FQGNSA. Combining the CDR3 with reference TRBV7-2 and TRBJ2-7 gives the whole variable domain GAGVSQSPSNKVTEKGKDVELRCDPISGHTALYWYRQSLGQGLEFLIYFQGNSAPDKSGLPSDRFSAERTGGSVSTLTIQRTQQEDSAVYLCASSLDRSYEQYFGPGTRLTVT.

V gene TRBV5-1 combines with J gene TRBJ1-4, with a tentative D call TRBD1 (5 bases). V was shortened by 2 bases and J by 4 bases, with 9 bases between the two germline ends. CDR1 SGHRS and CDR2 YFSETQ come from the germline V gene. The CDR3 has 14 residues. Here the CDR3 DNA reads TGCGCCAGCAGCTTCCAGGGTAATAATGAAAAACTGTTTTTT. Translated, it gives CASSFQGNNEKLFF. Using reference TRBV5-1 and TRBJ1-4 for the parts outside the CDR3, the full variable domain is KAGVTQTPRYLIKTRGQQVTLSCSPISGHRSVSWYQQTPGQGLQFLFEYFSETQRNKGNFPGRFSGRQFSNSRSEMNVSTLELGDSALYLCASSFQGNNEKLFFGSGTQLSVL.

The chain employs TRBV9 and TRBJ2-7; TRBD2 agrees at 8 bases. The ends lost 4 bases at V and 3 bases at J; junction bases unmatched: 9. The CDR3 extends over 15 amino acids. The germline CDR1 and CDR2 sequences are SGDLS and YYNGEE. The CDR3 loop reads CASSPGGLAVYEQYF. CDR3 nucleotides: TGTGCCAGCAGCCCAGGAGGACTAGCTGTCTACGAGCAGTACTTC.

The V gene is TRBV18, the J gene TRBJ1-1; D possibly corresponds to TRBD1 (5 bases). V shed 2 bases and J shed 10 bases, with 14 bases lying between them. The CDR3 is made up of 13 amino acids. CDR1 and CDR2 from the germline V gene are KGHSH and LQKENI. CDR3 DNA sequence: TGTGCCAGCTCACCAAGGGAAACAGGTGGAGCTTTCTTT. Amino acids: CASSPRETGGAFF.

The V call is TRBV12-3 or TRBV12-4, the J call TRBJ2-1; the match to TRBD2 covers 7 bases. The CDR3 totals 13 residues. After removal of 5 bases from V and 7 bases from J, the junction contained 5 bases not matched to a gene. The CDR3 sequence is CASSIRRGNEQFF. The CDR3 DNA reads TGTGCCAGCAGTATTAGGCGGGGGAATGAGCAGTTCTTC.

V is TRBV4-2 and J is TRBJ1-5; possible D gene TRBD1, 6 bases. Germline lookup yields CDR1 LGHNA and CDR2 YNFKEQ. V lost 5 bases to trimming and J lost 7 bases, with 15 bases between them. The CDR3 loop spans 14 amino acids. DNA for the CDR3: TGTGCCAGCAGCATTCAGGGGCGCGAACAGCCCCAGCATTTT. It codes for CASSIQGREQPQHF.

This clone has a single count. The chain couples TRBV11-2 to TRBJ2-7; D ambiguous. The V gene's germline CDR1 is SGHAT and CDR2 FQNNGV. CDR3 length equals 12 residues. V shed 3 bases and J shed 2 bases, with 5 bases lying between them. Here the CDR3 DNA reads TGTGCCAGCAGCTTTCGTCCCTACGAGCAGTACTTC. Translated, it gives CASSFRPYEQYF.

The CDR3 nucleotides are TGCGCCAGCAGCTTACTTCAAACAGGGACTGGAAACACCATATATTTT. This sequence encodes CASSLLQTGTGNTIYF. The rearrangement uses TRBV5-1 and TRBJ1-3; maybe TRBD1 (6 bases). Trimming removed 2 bases from V and 2 bases from J, with 14 bases in between. This CDR3 region has 16 residues. The V gene's germline CDR1 is SGHRS and CDR2 YFSETQ.

This clone was counted once. The V and J genes are TRBV10-1 and TRBJ2-3; no clear D. Germline V lookup: CDR1 WNHNN, CDR2 SYGVQD (reference sequence). The CDR3 contains 13 residues. V was shortened by 0 bases and J by 6 bases, with 7 bases between the two germline ends. This CDR3 reads CASSESGKDTQYF. The CDR3 coding sequence is TGCGCCAGCAGTGAGTCGGGCAAGGATACGCAGTATTTT.

In its sample, this clone was seen once. The rearrangement joins TRBV19 to TRBJ1-4; the D gene is possibly TRBD1 (6 bases). Germline lookup yields CDR1 LNHDA and CDR2 SQIVND (reference sequence). V was clipped by 6 bases and J by 6 bases, with 14 bases between them. The CDR3 contains 14 residues. In nucleotides, the CDR3 is TGTGCCAGTAGCTGGGACATCCCCGATGAAAAACTGTTTTTT. It specifies CASSWDIPDEKLFF.

The genes are TRBV5-1 and TRBJ2-2, with D maybe TRBD1 (5 bases). V gave up 4 bases and J gave up 5 bases, with 9 bases separating them. Germline V gene data show CDR1 as SGHRS and CDR2 as YFSETQ. The CDR3 consists of 13 residues. CDR3 residues: CASSQGDTGELFF. CDR3 coding DNA: TGCGCCAGCAGCCAAGGGGATACCGGGGAGCTGTTTTTT.

The CDR3 bases are TGTGCCAGCAGTGAACCCTTCGGGCGACAGGGCCTCCAAGAGACCCAGTACTTC. Its protein is CASSEPFGRQGLQETQYF. The gene calls are TRBV25-1 and TRBJ2-5; 7 positions match TRBD1. The V and J ends lost 2 bases and 1 base, in that order; junction bases with no gene match: 13. Germline CDR1 and CDR2: MGHDK and SYGVNS. The CDR3 has 18 amino acids.

The chain carries TRBV6-1 and TRBJ1-6; no firm D call. The CDR3 consists of 15 residues. Germline-derived CDR1 and CDR2 are MNHNS and SASEGT. V gave up 9 bases and J gave up 3 bases, with 15 bases separating them. The CDR3 protein is CASREENYYNSPLHF. The CDR3 nucleotides read TGTGCCAGTCGGGAGGAGAACTACTATAATTCACCCCTCCACTTT.

This sequence joins TRBV6-2 or TRBV6-3 and TRBJ1-1, with D maybe TRBD1 (6 bases). Per germline, CDR1 MNHEY and CDR2 SVGEGT. The CDR3 is 13 residues long. Trimming took off 3 bases at V and 7 bases at J, with 12 bases between the two ends. CDR3 protein: CASSYTRTDEAFF. In DNA, the CDR3 is TGTGCCAGCAGTTATACCCGGACAGATGAAGCTTTCTTT.